The 16 T cell receptor beta chains below come from one sample, sequenced in a study of monozygotic twins with inflammatory bowel disease. TCRdb reprocessed the 5' RACE reads, with one entry per CDR3 protein and no DNA. This specimen shows 330,000 or so distinct CDR3 sequences; the ten leading clones hold 2% to 2.5%. The source material was blood. These receptors were obtained from a human donor with ulcerative colitis or Crohn's disease, or a healthy co-twin of an affected twin (not recorded which).

J is TRBJ1-5 and V is TRBV30. The CDR3 consists of 13 residues. Germline V gives CDR1 GTSNPN, CDR2 SVGIG (reference sequence). The CDR3 is CAWSVSSAEPQHF. The complete variable domain, with remaining parts taken from reference TRBV30 and TRBJ1-5, reads SQTIHQWPATLVQPVGSPLSLECTVEGTSNPNLYWYRQAAGRGLQLLFYSVGIGQISSEVPQNLSASRPQDRQFILSSKKLLLSDSGFYLCAWSVSSAEPQHFGDGTRLSIL.

This chain connects TRBV27 to TRBJ2-7; there is no DNA to check the TCRdb D call of TRBD1. CDR1 MNHEY and CDR2 SMNVEV come from the germline V gene (reference sequence). The CDR3 sequence is 14 residues long. The CDR3 protein is CATGTGTGPYEQYF.

This rearrangement joins TRBV2 to TRBJ1-1. This CDR3 spans 12 amino acids. CDR1 SNHLY and CDR2 FYNNEI come from the germline V gene. The CDR3 is CASNEGLAEAFF.

CDR3 sequence reads: CASSQRQEQFF. V and J are TRBV3-1 and TRBJ2-1. Germline V gives CDR1 LGHDT, CDR2 YNNKEL (reference sequence). The CDR3 covers 11 residues.

V usage is TRBV5-1 and J usage is TRBJ2-2; TCRdb names TRBD1, which stays unverified in the absence of DNA. The germline CDR1 and CDR2 sequences are SGHRS and YFSETQ. There are 16 residues in the CDR3. The CDR3 loop is CASNGMTGGHTGELFF.

The chain recombines TRBV19 with TRBJ1-2; the TRBD1 assignment by TCRdb is unverifiable without DNA. The CDR3 spans 13 residues. CDR1 LNHDA and CDR2 SQIVND come from the germline V gene (reference sequence). The CDR3 is CASSKGRNYGYTF.

CDR3 sequence: CASSPRDTQETQYF. The chain joins TRBV5-1 to TRBJ2-5; TCRdb picks TRBD1, but there is no DNA to check that call. The germline V gene encodes CDR1 SGHRS and CDR2 YFSETQ. This CDR3 spans 14 amino acids.

The genes are TRBV6-1 and TRBJ2-7. CDR1 is MNHNS and CDR2 is SASEGT in the germline V gene. The CDR3 covers 14 residues. CDR3 sequence reads: CASSESGSSYEQYF.

Here the CDR3 reads CASSLIGGGPGGRSTQYF. The chain links TRBV7-3 to TRBJ2-3; TCRdb's D gene call, TRBD2, goes unchecked for lack of DNA. The CDR3 has 18 amino acids. The V gene's germline CDR1 is SGHTA and CDR2 FQGTGA. The complete variable domain, with remaining parts taken from reference TRBV7-3 and TRBJ2-3, reads GAGVSQTPSNKVTEKGKYVELRCDPISGHTALYWYRQSLGQGPEFLIYFQGTGAADDSGLPNDRFFAVRPEGSVSTLKIQRTERGDSAVYLCASSLIGGGPGGRSTQYFGPGTRLTVL.

V and J are TRBV5-1 and TRBJ2-7; TCRdb returns TRBD1, unconfirmable since there is no DNA. This CDR3 is 15 amino acids long. Germline V lookup: CDR1 SGHRS, CDR2 YFSETQ. CDR3 region: CASGLTGGSSYEQYF.

V gene TRBV11-2 combines with J gene TRBJ2-1. This CDR3 spans 12 amino acids. From germline, CDR1 is SGHAT and CDR2 FQNNGV. CDR3: CASRRYRNEQFF.

The chain links TRBV4-2 to TRBJ2-7; TCRdb calls TRBD1, which cannot be checked without DNA. CDR3 length: 15 amino acids. The germline V gene encodes CDR1 LGHNA and CDR2 YNFKEQ. CDR3 protein: CASSLDQGAGYEQYF.

CDR3 loop: CATSVDTSVETQYF. The gene calls are TRBV15 and TRBJ2-5; TCRdb's assignment of TRBD1 cannot be checked, as there is no DNA. CDR3 size: 14 residues. CDR1 and CDR2 (germline): LNHNV, YYDKDF (reference sequence).

The chain uses TRBV12-3 or TRBV12-4 and TRBJ2-3; TCRdb selects TRBD1, and the lack of DNA leaves this call unchecked. CDR3 length: 15 amino acids. The CDR3: CASSRTGQGTDTQYF.

The rearrangement uses TRBV20-1 and TRBJ2-7. CDR1 is DFQATT, CDR2 SNEGSKA, per germline (reference sequence). The CDR3 loop spans 13 amino acids. The CDR3 spells CSASSDSSYEQYF.

The chain links TRBV20-1 to TRBJ1-5; absent DNA, TCRdb's TRBD1 call cannot be checked. The CDR3 contains 14 residues. Germline V gene data show CDR1 as DFQATT and CDR2 as SNEGSKA (reference sequence). The CDR3: CSARPGGGNQPQHF.